Following are 2 T cell receptor beta chains from one sample sequenced in a study of blood T cell repertoires in COVID-19 (dated by TCRdb to the early 2020s). The protocol used for the library was the immunoSEQ multiplex PCR assay. TCRdb limited this immuneACCESS table to in-frame rearrangements with V and J called. A share of clones is missing; checked studies link under half to unresolved V genes, and the rest is unexplained. The table for this sample lists a few hundred thousand clones; about 91% of them were counted only once. In total, the top ten clones hold 6.9% of the sample. The specimen was peripheral blood. These receptors came from a young woman who had recovered from COVID-19.

The chain links TRBV27 to TRBJ1-5, with D possibly being TRBD1 (6 bases). Trimming cost V 2 bases and J 1 base, with 9 bases left between them. The CDR3 spans 15 residues. Germline CDR1 MNHEY, CDR2 SMNVEV (reference sequence). CDR3 nucleotide sequence: TGTGCCAGCAGTTTACGCACAGGGAGCAATCAGCCCCAGCATTTT. Its protein is CASSLRTGSNQPQHF.

This rearrangement joins TRBV5-1 to TRBJ1-6, with 7 bases identical to TRBD1. This CDR3 contains 15 residues. J was trimmed by 10 bases and V by 4 bases; bases with no gene match: 11. From germline, CDR1 is SGHRS and CDR2 YFSETQ. In nucleotides, the CDR3 is TGCGCCAGCAGCGTAAGCCGGGACAGTTCGTCACCCCTCCACTTT. Translating it yields CASSVSRDSSSPLHF. Combining the CDR3 with reference TRBV5-1 and TRBJ1-6 gives the whole variable domain KAGVTQTPRYLIKTRGQQVTLSCSPISGHRSVSWYQQTPGQGLQFLFEYFSETQRNKGNFPGRFSGRQFSNSRSEMNVSTLELGDSALYLCASSVSRDSSSPLHFGNGTRLTVT.